This T cell receptor beta chain was obtained from a study of cytomegalovirus exposure and HLA in healthy donors. 13 Jbeta primers and 60 Vbeta primers were used for the PCR. Clones were read by immunoSEQ multiplex PCR, and TCRdb kept only the in-frame ones, dropping some. The repertoire holds about 120,000 clones, with about 75% as singletons. The CDR3 consists of 13 residues. Germline values: CDR1 SNHLY, CDR2 FYNNEI. With V trimmed by 6 bases and J by 7 bases, 7 bases remained unmatched. V gene TRBV2 combines with J gene TRBJ1-2; 8 nucleotides align to TRBD1. Sequenced: PBMCs. The source is a man in his 60s in good health and CMV-seropositive. CDR3 coding DNA: TGTGCCAGCAGGTCGAGGACAGGGTTTGGCTACACCTTC. Protein: CASRSRTGFGYTF. Drawing the rest from reference TRBV2 and TRBJ1-2, the complete variable domain is EPEVTQTPSHQVTQMGQEVILRCVPISNHLYFYWYRQILGQKVEFLVSFYNNEISEKSEIFDDQFSVERPDGSNFTLKIRSTKLEDSAMYFCASRSRTGFGYTFGSGTRLTVV.